A selection of T cell receptor beta chains follows, all from one sample in a study of blood T cells in healthy people across ages. TCRdb re-derived calls from the 5' RACE reads in MiXCR, one entry per CDR3 protein. The table includes 850,000 to 1,100,000 distinct CDR3 sequences, roughly two fifths detected once. The sample comprised blood. The receptors shown here come from a man younger than 35 in good health. Both conserved end residues are part of each CDR3. A D gene is named only where the DNA matches it firmly. Clone sizes are given selectively: once, few, many, or a class where the clone is expanded.

TRBJ1-6 | TRBV13 | - | - | TGTGCCAGCAGCTCAAGGCCAGAGGGGCCGCCCCTCCACTTT | CASSSRPEGPPLHF
TRBJ1-2 | TRBV7-2 | few | TRBD1 | TGTGCCAGCAGCTTGGGACAGGTCTACAATCACTATGGCTACACCTTC | CASSLGQVYNHYGYTF
TRBJ2-2 | TRBV27 | - | - | TGTGCCAGCAGTCCCATGGCAGGGGGGAGCACCGGGGAGCTGTTTTTT | CASSPMAGGSTGELFF
TRBJ2-7 | TRBV6-2/TRBV6-3 | - | - | TGTGCCAGCAGTTACTCGGGTTCAAGAATAGAGGGGGGTTCTTCCTACAATGAGCAGTACTTC | CASSYSGSRIEGGSSYNEQYF
TRBJ1-6 | TRBV5-6 | few | TRBD1 | TGTGCCAGCAGCTTACTAGACAGGGGACGCAATTCACCCCTCCACTTT | CASSLLDRGRNSPLHF
TRBJ1-2 | TRBV29-1 | - | - | TGCAGCGTTGACAGTGGGGGCTACACCTTC | CSVDSGGYTF
TRBJ2-3 | TRBV12-3/TRBV12-4 | - | - | TGTGCCAGCAGTTTCTCTCAACACCAAAGCACAGATACGCAGTATTTT | CASSFSQHQSTDTQYF
TRBJ2-1 | TRBV4-3 | - | TRBD2 | TGCGCCAGCAGCCAAGGGGTGACTAGCGGGAGGACAAGGGAGCAGTTCTTC | CASSQGVTSGRTREQFF
TRBJ2-7 | TRBV7-9 | - | - | TGTGCCAACAGTCATGCAGGCCACGAGCAGTACTTC | CANSHAGHEQYF
TRBJ1-1 | TRBV20-1 | few | - | TGCAGTGCTACTACCGACGAAGGGCCCTCTGGCACTGAAGCTTTCTTT | CSATTDEGPSGTEAFF
TRBJ2-5 | TRBV20-1 | many | TRBD2 | TGCAGTGCTACCCAAAGATCTAGCGGGGCGCCACAAGAGACCCAGTACTTC | CSATQRSSGAPQETQYF
TRBJ2-2 | TRBV20-1 | - | TRBD2 | TGCAGTGCTAGAGATCCTAGCGGGGGGCCGGGGCTGTTTTTT | CSARDPSGGPGLFF
TRBJ1-2 | TRBV25-1 | - | - | TGTGCCAGCAGGGAATGGGAGCTTAACTATGGCTACACCTTC | CASREWELNYGYTF
TRBJ1-1 | TRBV14 | - | - | TGTGCCAGCAGCGGTACAGGTTTGTCTGAAGCTTTCTTT | CASSGTGLSEAFF
TRBJ1-1 | TRBV12-5 | few | - | TGTGCTAGTGGTTTGGCGAGCAAGGGTCAACAGGGGAACACTGAAGCTTTCTTT | CASGLASKGQQGNTEAFF
TRBJ2-3 | TRBV12-3/TRBV12-4 | once | TRBD2 | TGTGCCAGCAGGTACAATAGCGGGGGCACAGATACGCAGTATTTT | CASRYNSGGTDTQYF
TRBJ1-1 | TRBV2 | few | - | TGTGCCAGCGGGGGCACAATGAACACTGAAGCTTTCTTT | CASGGTMNTEAFF
TRBJ2-3 | TRBV30 | once | - | TGTGCCTGGAGTGTGGGCACAGATACGCAGTATTTT | CAWSVGTDTQYF